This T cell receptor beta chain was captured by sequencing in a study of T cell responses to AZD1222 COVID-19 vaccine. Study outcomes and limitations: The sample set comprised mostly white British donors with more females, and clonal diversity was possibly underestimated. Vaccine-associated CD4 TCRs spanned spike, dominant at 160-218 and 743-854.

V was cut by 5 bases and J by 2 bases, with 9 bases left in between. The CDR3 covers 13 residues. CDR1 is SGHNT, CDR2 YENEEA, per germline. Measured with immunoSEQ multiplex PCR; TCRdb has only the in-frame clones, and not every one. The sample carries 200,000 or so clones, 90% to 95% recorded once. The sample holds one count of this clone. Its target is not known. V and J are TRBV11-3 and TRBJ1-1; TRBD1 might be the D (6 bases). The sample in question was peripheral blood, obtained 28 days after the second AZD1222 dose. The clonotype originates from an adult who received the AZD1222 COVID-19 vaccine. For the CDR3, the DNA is TGTGCCAGCAGCAGACAGGAAAACACTGAAGCTTTCTTT. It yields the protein CASSRQENTEAFF.